This entry lists 22 T cell receptor beta chains sequenced from one sample in a study of T-cell reconstitution after alpha-beta-depleted transplantation in children. Unique molecular identifiers were used in preparing the TCRbeta library. In TCRdb, the PCR reads were re-called with MiXCR into one record per CDR3 protein. The sample yields approximately 630,000 distinct CDR3 sequences, around 13% seen once. This material consisted of PBMCs, taken before TCRalphabeta/CD19-depleted stem cell transplant. The source is a girl aged 2 to 9 with congenital amegakaryocytic thrombocytopenia, due to receive a stem cell transplant.

The table lists this clonotype with many counts. The chain's CDR3 is CASRGPGQTVYEQYF. The CDR3 region has the DNA TGTGCCAGCAGAGGTCCGGGACAGACCGTCTACGAGCAGTACTTC. The chain has TRBV6-1 and TRBJ2-7; TRBD1 aligns across 7 bases. V trimming: 6 bases; J trimming: 3 bases; junction bases outside the gene matches: 11. The CDR3 spans 15 residues. Germline-derived CDR1 and CDR2 are MNHNS and SASEGT.

This clonotype was counted only a few times. V usage is TRBV5-1 and J usage is TRBJ2-1; 9 bases are shared with TRBD2. The germline V gene has CDR1 SGHRS and CDR2 YFSETQ. Germline trimming cut 0 bases from V and 2 bases from J; bases unmatched to any gene: 9. This CDR3 is built from 18 residues. DNA for the CDR3: TGCGCCAGCAGCTTGGCCTGGGGAATAGCGGGAGCCTACAATGAGCAGTTCTTC. It encodes CASSLAWGIAGAYNEQFF.

At least ten counts were recorded for this clonotype. The rearrangement uses TRBV5-1 and TRBJ2-1; D call uncertain. Germline V lookup: CDR1 SGHRS, CDR2 YFSETQ. The germline V and J ends were trimmed by 3 bases and 3 bases, with 10 bases remaining between them. The CDR3 length is 14 residues. This CDR3 is CASSSAPSYNEQFF. Here the CDR3 DNA reads TGCGCCAGCAGCTCCGCCCCCAGCTACAATGAGCAGTTCTTC.

The V and J genes are TRBV11-2 and TRBJ2-1, with 10 positions matching TRBD2. CDR3 length: 16 amino acids. The V gene's germline CDR1 is SGHAT and CDR2 FQNNGV. The V segment lost 4 bases and the J segment 4 bases; nucleotides outside the gene matches: 7. CDR3 in DNA: TGTGCCAGCAGCTCCGATTCTAGCGGGAGTTACAATGAGCAGTTCTTC. It codes for CASSSDSSGSYNEQFF. The entire variable domain, with the rest obtained from reference TRBV11-2 and TRBJ2-1, is as follows: EAGVAQSPRYKIIEKRQSVAFWCNPISGHATLYWYQQILGQGPKLLIQFQNNGVVDDSQLPKDRFSAERLKGVDSTLKIQPAKLEDSAVYLCASSSDSSGSYNEQFFGPGTRLTVL.

This sequence joins TRBV28 and TRBJ1-1; 8 nucleotides line up with TRBD1. The germline V gene encodes CDR1 MDHEN and CDR2 SYDVKM. The V and J ends lost 6 bases and 0 bases, in that order; junction bases with no gene match: 6. The CDR3 length is 15 residues. The CDR3 DNA reads as TGTGCCAGCAGCGACAGGGGCCACCTGAACACTGAAGCTTTCTTT. This codes for CASSDRGHLNTEAFF.

This rearrangement joins TRBV12-3 or TRBV12-4 to TRBJ2-7, with TRBD2 identical over 10 bases. With 5 bases clipped from V and 6 bases from J, the junction kept 7 bases outside the gene matches. This CDR3 is built from 14 residues. This CDR3 is CASSDPKREGEQYF. CDR3 DNA sequence: TGTGCCAGCAGTGACCCCAAGCGGGAGGGCGAGCAGTACTTC.

This chain uses TRBV7-9 with TRBJ2-7, with a tentative D call TRBD1 (6 bases). Germline V gene lookup returns CDR1 SEHNR and CDR2 FQNEAQ (reference sequence). This CDR3 spans 12 amino acids. The ends were cut back, 1 base at V and 12 bases at J, with 13 bases in the middle. The CDR3 nucleotides read TGTGCCAGCAGCTTAGGGACAGCGCCGGGGTACTTC. It specifies CASSLGTAPGYF.

Many counts were recorded for this clonotype. The chain joins TRBV12-3 or TRBV12-4 to TRBJ2-7; D remains unclear. The V end lost 3 bases, the J end lost 1 base, and 7 bases lay between the germline ends. The CDR3 is 13 amino acids. The chain's CDR3 is CASSFSDSYEQYF. The CDR3 bases are TGTGCCAGCAGTTTTTCAGATTCCTACGAGCAGTACTTC.

The gene calls are TRBV15 and TRBJ2-1; tentative D call: TRBD2 (6 bases). Trimming cost V 0 bases and J 2 bases, with 20 bases left between them. The CDR3 length is 19 residues. In germline, CDR1 is LNHNV, CDR2 YYDKDF (reference sequence). Written as DNA, the CDR3 is TGTGCCACCAGCAGAGAAAGGGCGGCTAGTCTAGCGCCCTACAATGAGCAGTTCTTC. Its protein is CATSRERAASLAPYNEQFF.

The rearrangement joins TRBV2 to TRBJ2-7; 7 bases are a match to TRBD2. The V gene's germline CDR1 is SNHLY and CDR2 FYNNEI. This CDR3 has 13 amino acids. J was trimmed by 1 base and V by 10 bases; bases with no gene match: 7. CDR3 nucleotides: TGTGCCACGCGTCGGGGAGGGTCCTACGAGCAGTACTTC. This translates into CATRRGGSYEQYF. Together with reference TRBV2 and TRBJ2-7, the CDR3 gives the full variable domain: EPEVTQTPSHQVTQMGQEVILRCVPISNHLYFYWYRQILGQKVEFLVSFYNNEISEKSEIFDDQFSVERPDGSNFTLKIRSTKLEDSAMYFCATRRGGSYEQYFGPGTRLTVT.

At least ten counts were recorded for this clonotype. The V and J genes are TRBV12-3 or TRBV12-4 and TRBJ2-7; 7 bases are shared with TRBD1. The CDR3 runs to 14 residues. Trimming took 8 bases from V and 0 from J; bases not matched to a gene: 7. The CDR3 region is CASARDSHSYEQYF. DNA for the CDR3: TGTGCCAGCGCCCGGGACAGCCACTCCTACGAGCAGTACTTC.

This clonotype was recorded many times. V and J are TRBV29-1 and TRBJ2-5; D remains unclear. Germline-derived CDR1 and CDR2 are SQVTM and ANQGSEA. The V gene lost 4 bases and the J gene lost 0 bases, with 9 bases spanning the gap. The CDR3 spans 13 residues. DNA for the CDR3: TGCAGCGTTGGGGTGGGCCACCAAGAGACCCAGTACTTC. The encoded protein is CSVGVGHQETQYF.

There are a few counts of this clonotype. The chain recombines TRBV12-3 or TRBV12-4 with TRBJ2-1, with no clear D. Deletions cut 3 bases from V and 4 bases from J, with 16 bases between. The CDR3 is 16 amino acids. The CDR3 spells CASSLTHRSYYNEQFF. In nucleotides, the CDR3 is TGTGCCAGCAGTTTGACCCATCGGAGTTATTACAATGAGCAGTTCTTC.

The chain carries TRBV25-1 and TRBJ2-7; 7 nucleotides agree with TRBD1. Unmatched junction bases numbered 3, after V lost 3 bases and J lost 4 bases. The CDR3 covers 13 residues. The germline CDR1 and CDR2 sequences are MGHDK and SYGVNS. In DNA form, the CDR3 reads TGTGCCAGCAGTGATCAGGGGGAATACGAGCAGTACTTC. This sequence encodes CASSDQGEYEQYF.

The gene calls are TRBV5-1 and TRBJ2-1; D gene uncertain. Germline V gives CDR1 SGHRS, CDR2 YFSETQ. CDR3 size: 12 residues. Trimming shortened V by 6 bases and J by 8 bases, and 12 bases separated the two germline ends. CDR3 coding DNA: TGCGCCAGCATTCCCCGTTACGATGAGCAGTTCTTC. Protein sequence: CASIPRYDEQFF.

CDR3 sequence (DNA): TGTGCCAGCAGCCGGGGGATCTTAGCGGGACCGGCCTACGAGCAGTACTTC. It specifies CASSRGILAGPAYEQYF. This rearrangement joins TRBV3-1 to TRBJ2-7, with 8 bases that match TRBD2. V lost 4 bases, J lost 2 bases, and 13 bases stayed unmatched. Germline V gives CDR1 LGHDT, CDR2 YNNKEL (reference sequence). This CDR3 spans 17 amino acids.

CDR3 bases: TGCAGTGCCGAGACTAGCGGGGACACAGATACGCAGTATTTT. This translates into CSAETSGDTDTQYF. This chain uses TRBV20-1 with TRBJ2-3, with 11 bases matching TRBD2. The length of the CDR3 is 14 residues. Trimming removed 6 bases from V and 2 bases from J; junction bases left unmatched: 4. Looked up from germline, CDR1 is DFQATT and CDR2 is SNEGSKA (reference sequence).

The rearrangement joins TRBV15 to TRBJ2-5; no clear D. Trimming shortened V by 1 base and J by 2 bases, and 8 bases separated the two germline ends. CDR3 length: 14 amino acids. CDR1 is LNHNV and CDR2 is YYDKDF in the germline V gene (reference sequence). Here the CDR3 reads CATSRVYKQETQYF. CDR3 DNA: TGTGCCACCAGCAGAGTCTATAAGCAAGAGACCCAGTACTTC.

In its sample, this clonotype was seen a few times. V is TRBV7-9 and J is TRBJ2-3; TRBD2 matches 10 bases. The V and J ends lost 5 bases and 2 bases, in that order; junction bases with no gene match: 10. CDR3 size: 17 residues. Germline assignment: CDR1 SEHNR and CDR2 FQNEAQ (reference sequence). The CDR3, as DNA: TGTGCCAGCAGCCGAAAAGCGGGAGGGCCGGTCACAGATACGCAGTATTTT. This sequence encodes CASSRKAGGPVTDTQYF.

This clonotype came up a few times. This chain uses TRBV5-1 with TRBJ2-7; 10 bases align to TRBD2. The length of the CDR3 is 14 residues. In germline, CDR1 is SGHRS, CDR2 YFSETQ. With V trimmed by 2 bases and J by 6 bases, 5 bases remained unmatched. The CDR3 region is CASSFSGRNTEQYF. The CDR3 DNA is TGCGCCAGCAGCTTTAGCGGGAGGAATACCGAGCAGTACTTC.

This clonotype was found many times. The genes are TRBV20-1 and TRBJ2-7; D call uncertain. The CDR3 consists of 12 residues. Germline V gives CDR1 DFQATT, CDR2 SNEGSKA (reference sequence). Deletions cut 6 bases from V and 3 bases from J, with 12 bases between. The CDR3 protein is CSARRVGYEQYF. CDR3 bases: TGCAGTGCCAGAAGGGTGGGCTACGAGCAGTACTTC.

Remarks on this clonotype: A much larger clone sits a single nucleotide away, making a read error possible. The chain couples TRBV7-9 to TRBJ1-2, with D possibly matching TRBD1 (5 bases). Germline V gene lookup returns CDR1 SEHNR and CDR2 FQNEAQ (reference sequence). This CDR3 has 12 residues. V was clipped by 8 bases and J by 8 bases, with 15 bases between them. The CDR3: CASCPRDGGYTF. The CDR3 region has the DNA TGTGCCAGCTGCCCGAGGGACGGAGGCTACACCTTC.